One sample yielded the 27 T cell receptor beta chains listed below, sequenced in a study of beta chain features in type 1 diabetes. Points from the study as a whole: For Type 1 diabetes patients, all four CD4+ subsets carried TCRB CDR3s that were moderately but significantly shorter.

Expressed TCRB transcripts were sequenced because the entire RNA isolate underwent reverse transcription. The repertoire was sequenced with immunoSEQ multiplex PCR; TCRdb's copy has only in-frame clones and lacks some. The sample includes 300,000 or so clones, less than 15% of them seen just once. For these receptors, no antigen is known. The sequenced sample was naive CD4+ T cells from blood. These receptors all come from a woman in her late teens or twenties with type 1 diabetes.

The gene calls are TRBV20-1 and TRBJ1-2; D possibly corresponds to TRBD1 (6 bases). Per germline, CDR1 DFQATT and CDR2 SNEGSKA (reference sequence). The CDR3 covers 11 residues. V lost 6 bases and J lost 8, with 13 bases in between. This chain's CDR3 is CSAPGARGYTF. CDR3 DNA sequence: TGCAGTGCCCCAGGGGCACGAGGCTACACCTTC.

The V and J genes are TRBV11-2 and TRBJ2-5, with D unclear. Germline V gives CDR1 SGHAT, CDR2 FQNNGV. CDR3 length equals 14 residues. V dropped 3 bases and J dropped 1 base, with 9 bases sitting between them. This CDR3 is CASSLSHSQETQYF. CDR3 DNA sequence: TGTGCCAGCAGCTTGAGTCATTCCCAAGAGACCCAGTACTTC. The variable domain in full, with the rest retrieved from reference TRBV11-2 and TRBJ2-5, is EAGVAQSPRYKIIEKRQSVAFWCNPISGHATLYWYQQILGQGPKLLIQFQNNGVVDDSQLPKDRFSAERLKGVDSTLKIQPAKLEDSAVYLCASSLSHSQETQYFGPGTRLLVL.

This clone was counted a few times. In DNA, the CDR3 is TGTGCCAGCAGTGAACAGGGGTCGAACACTGAAGCTTTCTTT. Amino acid sequence: CASSEQGSNTEAFF. The genes are TRBV2 and TRBJ1-1; D might be TRBD1 (6 bases). This CDR3 spans 14 amino acids. V was cut by 2 bases and J by 1 base, with 8 bases left in between. Germline CDR1 is SNHLY and CDR2 is FYNNEI.

The chain uses TRBV19 and TRBJ2-1, with 12 bases fitting TRBD2. CDR1 and CDR2 (germline): LNHDA, SQIVND (reference sequence). This CDR3 comprises 15 residues. V lost 5 bases to trimming and J lost 9 bases; unmatched junction nucleotides: 8. CDR3 region: CASSRLAGVLGEQFF. CDR3 sequence (DNA): TGTGCCAGTAGTCGACTAGCGGGAGTACTTGGTGAGCAGTTCTTC.

This clone came up a few times. V usage is TRBV28 and J usage is TRBJ2-7; a weak D match, TRBD1 (6 bases). The length of the CDR3 is 14 residues. The germline V gene has CDR1 MDHEN and CDR2 SYDVKM. The germline V and J ends were trimmed by 3 bases and 3 bases, with 12 bases remaining between them. CDR3 bases: TGTGCCAGCAGTTTCCTCTCCAGGGGCTACGAGCAGTACTTC. Protein: CASSFLSRGYEQYF.

The chain has TRBV30 and TRBJ2-3, with 13 bases that match TRBD2. Germline CDR1 GTSNPN, CDR2 SVGIG (reference sequence). The CDR3 spans 17 residues. The V gene end was trimmed by 0 bases and the J gene end by 4 bases; junction bases not matched to a gene: 7. The CDR3 loop reads CAWSVSRTSGSADTQYF. The CDR3 nucleotides read TGTGCCTGGAGTGTAAGCCGGACTAGCGGGAGCGCAGATACGCAGTATTTT.

The rearrangement joins TRBV4-2 to TRBJ2-3; 14 bases fit TRBD2. This CDR3 has 18 amino acids. V dropped 0 bases and J dropped 4; count of bases not matched to a gene: 6. CDR1 is LGHNA, CDR2 YNFKEQ, per germline. The CDR3 DNA sequence: TGTGCCAGCAGCCAAGAAGGTCGACTAGCGGGAGGGCCAGATACGCAGTATTTT. Translated, it gives CASSQEGRLAGGPDTQYF.

This clone has more than one count but fewer than ten. At one of its ends the junction is not consistent with the germline gene, which may arise from a read error. J is TRBJ2-3 and V is TRBV5-4; 9 bases agree with TRBD2. The germline CDR1 and CDR2 sequences are SGHNT and YYREEE (reference sequence). CDR3 length: 16 amino acids. Here the CDR3 DNA reads TGTGCCAGCAGCCCGGCGTCTAGCGGGAAGGTAGATTCGCAGTATTTT. Translation gives CASSPASSGKVDSQYF.

The rearrangement links TRBV5-1 to TRBJ2-1; no clear D. This CDR3 spans 15 amino acids. Deletions cut 1 base from V and 0 bases from J, with 8 bases between. Germline CDR1 and CDR2: SGHRS and YFSETQ. CDR3 DNA: TGCGCCAGCAGCTTGTCCAGTTCCTCCTACAATGAGCAGTTCTTC. Translated, it gives CASSLSSSSYNEQFF.

This chain connects TRBV5-1 to TRBJ2-2; possibly TRBD2 for D (5 bases). V shed 4 bases and J shed 0 bases, with 7 bases lying between them. Germline CDR1 is SGHRS and CDR2 is YFSETQ. The CDR3 contains 14 residues. The CDR3, as DNA: TGCGCCAGCAGCAGGGAGCCGAACACCGGGGAGCTGTTTTTT. Its protein is CASSREPNTGELFF.

This clone was seen a few times. This sequence joins TRBV29-1 and TRBJ1-1; TRBD1 agrees at 7 bases. Looked up from germline, CDR1 is SQVTM and CDR2 is ANQGSEA. Trimming at V came to 4 bases and at J to 2 bases, leaving 19 bases not matched to a gene. The CDR3 contains 18 residues. The CDR3 DNA is TGCAGCGTTGGTTACGCGACAGGGTTGGGCTTCTTCAACACTGAAGCTTTCTTT. It is translated as CSVGYATGLGFFNTEAFF.

In its sample, this clone was seen a few times. The chain recombines TRBV18 with TRBJ2-3; maybe TRBD2 (5 bases). V was cut by 0 bases and J by 2 bases, with 15 bases left in between. The CDR3 is 17 amino acids. CDR1 and CDR2 from the germline V gene are KGHSH and LQKENI. In DNA, the CDR3 is TGTGCCAGCTCACCACCGCCGGCGGGCCCCGTCACAGATACGCAGTATTTT. This codes for CASSPPPAGPVTDTQYF.

This clone came up a few times. The chain links TRBV19 to TRBJ1-1; 7 bases are a match to TRBD1. Per the germline V gene, CDR1 is LNHDA and CDR2 is SQIVND (reference sequence). The CDR3 covers 14 residues. The J segment lost 0 bases and the V segment lost 7 bases, leaving 5 bases of the junction unmatched. The CDR3 protein is CASTADRLNTEAFF. The CDR3 DNA reads TGTGCCAGTACCGCGGACAGGCTGAACACTGAAGCTTTCTTT. Using reference TRBV19 and TRBJ1-1 for the parts outside the CDR3, the full variable domain is DGGITQSPKYLFRKEGQNVTLSCEQNLNHDAMYWYRQDPGQGLRLIYYSQIVNDFQKGDIAEGYSVSREKKESFPLTVTSAQKNPTAFYLCASTADRLNTEAFFGQGTRLTVV.

This clone has just a few counts. The J gene is TRBJ2-5, the V gene TRBV9, with 11 bases that match TRBD2. The V segment lost 0 bases and the J segment 7 bases; nucleotides outside the gene matches: 11. CDR3 length: 17 residues. Germline CDR1 reads SGDLS; CDR2 reads YYNGEE. The CDR3 region is CASSVGPGGTSGRTQYF. CDR3 DNA sequence: TGTGCCAGCAGCGTAGGGCCGGGGGGGACTAGCGGTCGGACCCAGTACTTC.

The chain uses TRBV5-1 and TRBJ2-2, with a weak D call TRBD1 (5 bases). Germline assignment: CDR1 SGHRS and CDR2 YFSETQ. V shed 1 base and J shed 3 bases, with 10 bases lying between them. The CDR3 spans 15 residues. Written as DNA, the CDR3 is TGCGCCAGCAGCTTGAAGGGGCTGTACACCGGGGAGCTGTTTTTT. Protein sequence: CASSLKGLYTGELFF.

This clone was seen more than once but under ten times. The chain employs TRBV7-9 and TRBJ2-1; D call uncertain. From germline, CDR1 is SEHNR and CDR2 FQNEAQ (reference sequence). The CDR3 runs to 13 residues. Trimming cost V 7 bases and J 6 bases, with 13 bases left between them. This CDR3 reads CASTHTNVNEQFF. The CDR3 bases are TGTGCCAGCACCCACACAAATGTCAATGAGCAGTTCTTC.

This clone was seen a handful of times. The chain uses TRBV5-6 and TRBJ2-1; 9 bases are shared with TRBD2. The CDR3 covers 19 residues. Germline lookup yields CDR1 SGHDT and CDR2 YYEEEE. The V gene end was trimmed by 6 bases and the J gene end by 5 bases; junction bases not matched to a gene: 21. The CDR3 spells CASTNVGGGGRATHNEQFF. The CDR3, as DNA: TGTGCCAGCACCAACGTCGGGGGTGGCGGGAGGGCCACCCACAATGAGCAGTTCTTC.

This clone turned up a few times. V gene TRBV5-1 combines with J gene TRBJ2-1, with 7 bases aligning to TRBD1. The CDR3 length is 17 residues. The J segment lost 4 bases and the V segment lost 2 bases, leaving 12 bases of the junction unmatched. In germline, CDR1 is SGHRS, CDR2 YFSETQ. In DNA, the CDR3 is TGCGCCAGCAGCTTTTTAAAAGGGACAGCGCTTTACAATGAGCAGTTCTTC. This sequence encodes CASSFLKGTALYNEQFF. Full variable domain (remainder filled in from reference TRBV5-1 and TRBJ2-1): KAGVTQTPRYLIKTRGQQVTLSCSPISGHRSVSWYQQTPGQGLQFLFEYFSETQRNKGNFPGRFSGRQFSNSRSEMNVSTLELGDSALYLCASSFLKGTALYNEQFFGPGTRLTVL.

The chain carries TRBV30 and TRBJ2-7; D remains ambiguous. The CDR3 is 14 residues long. Germline CDR1 reads GTSNPN; CDR2 reads SVGIG (reference sequence). The V gene lost 1 base and the J gene lost 2 bases, with 12 bases spanning the gap. CDR3 sequence (DNA): TGTGCCTGGAGTGCCCCGGTCGAGGCCTACGAGCAGTACTTC. The encoded protein is CAWSAPVEAYEQYF.

This clone was seen only a few times. The chain has TRBV7-2 and TRBJ2-7, with unresolved D. CDR1 SGHTA and CDR2 FQGNSA come from the germline V gene. Between the trimmed V and J ends, which lost 2 bases and 0 bases, there was a span of 14 bases. The CDR3 has 16 amino acids. The CDR3 DNA reads TGTGCCAGCAGCTTATGGGTGGGCAAGAGCTCCTACGAGCAGTACTTC. This codes for CASSLWVGKSSYEQYF.

This clone was observed a handful of times. This rearrangement joins TRBV7-6 to TRBJ2-5; 7 bases align to TRBD2. V lost 5 bases and J lost 2; bases outside the gene matches: 11. Germline values: CDR1 SGHVS, CDR2 FNYEAQ. The CDR3 spans 16 residues. This CDR3 is CASSQGPGRAQETQYF. The CDR3 coding sequence is TGTGCCAGCAGCCAAGGACCAGGGAGGGCACAAGAGACCCAGTACTTC. The whole variable domain, remainder taken from reference TRBV7-6 and TRBJ2-5, is GAGVSQSPRYKVTKRGQDVALRCDPISGHVSLYWYRQALGQGPEFLTYFNYEAQQDKSGLPNDRFSAERPEGSISTLTIQRTEQRDSAMYRCASSQGPGRAQETQYFGPGTRLLVL.

The chain links TRBV7-3 to TRBJ2-7, with 9 bases matching TRBD2. Germline V gene sequence: CDR1 SGHTA, CDR2 FQGTGA. Trimming removed 1 base from V and 8 bases from J; junction bases left unmatched: 6. The CDR3 is 14 amino acids. CDR3 in DNA: TGTGCCAGCAGCTTAAGTAGCGGGAGTCGGAAGCAGTACTTC. This codes for CASSLSSGSRKQYF.

This clone was counted only a few times. V is TRBV12-5 and J is TRBJ2-2, with D maybe TRBD2 (6 bases). Germline V gene lookup returns CDR1 LGHNT and CDR2 FRNRAP. Trimming removed 6 bases at V and 3 bases at J, with 17 bases between. This CDR3 has 16 residues. The CDR3 DNA reads TGTGCTAGTGGGTCCCCCGGGGGTGGGGACACCGGGGAGCTGTTTTTT. Its translation: CASGSPGGGDTGELFF. The full variable domain, its missing parts supplied by reference TRBV12-5 and TRBJ2-2, is DARVTQTPRHKVTEMGQEVTMRCQPILGHNTVFWYRQTMMQGLELLAYFRNRAPLDDSGMPKDRFSAEMPDATLATLKIQPSEPRDSAVYFCASGSPGGGDTGELFFGEGSRLTVL.

This clone was seen only a few times. The CDR3 region is CAWSGGTSIYEQYF. The CDR3 DNA sequence: TGTGCCTGGAGTGGGGGGACTAGCATATACGAGCAGTACTTC. This chain connects TRBV30 to TRBJ2-7; TRBD2 matches 9 bases. The length of the CDR3 is 14 residues. The junction had 5 bases not matched to a gene; V was cut back by 1 base and J by 4 bases. Germline loops: CDR1 GTSNPN, CDR2 SVGIG (reference sequence).

This clone was seen more than once but under ten times. V and J are TRBV5-1 and TRBJ2-3; TRBD1 agrees at 10 bases. The CDR3 is 16 amino acids. The V gene's germline CDR1 is SGHRS and CDR2 YFSETQ. The V and J ends lost 1 base and 4 bases, in that order; junction bases with no gene match: 6. CDR3: CASSLSWDRGSDTQYF. The DNA for the CDR3 is TGCGCCAGCAGCTTGTCGTGGGACAGGGGTTCAGATACGCAGTATTTT.

The chain carries TRBV25-1 and TRBJ1-1; D is unclear. Between the trimmed V and J ends, which lost 5 bases and 2 bases, there was a span of 9 bases. The germline V gene has CDR1 MGHDK and CDR2 SYGVNS. CDR3 length equals 13 residues. CDR3: CASSSGINTEAFF. CDR3 sequence (DNA): TGTGCCAGCAGTTCCGGGATTAACACTGAAGCTTTCTTT.

This clone turned up a few times. V and J are TRBV28 and TRBJ2-1, with D tentatively TRBD2 (5 bases). Trimming took 5 bases from V and 2 from J, leaving 16 bases between them. This CDR3 has 16 residues. The germline CDR1 and CDR2 sequences are MDHEN and SYDVKM. CDR3 sequence: CASSPSPGMTYNEQFF. CDR3 nucleotide sequence: TGTGCCAGCAGTCCCTCGCCGGGGATGACCTACAATGAGCAGTTCTTC.